One and the same sample provided the 17 T cell receptor beta chains below, sequenced in a study of neurological immune-mediated disorders. From the 5' RACE reads, TCRdb called clonotypes with MiXCR, one entry per CDR3 protein. The repertoire consists of under 80,000 distinct CDR3 sequences, with 5.2% occurring once and the leading ten covering around 2.8%. The sample was PBMCs. The receptors here all came from a woman in her 30s with multiple sclerosis.

A few counts support this clonotype. V usage is TRBV2 and J usage is TRBJ2-5; D unresolved. V shed 3 bases and J shed 5 bases, with 7 bases lying between them. CDR3 length equals 12 residues. The germline CDR1 and CDR2 sequences are SNHLY and FYNNEI. In DNA, the CDR3 is TGTGCCAGCAGTGAGGTCTCGGAGACCCAGTACTTC. As protein: CASSEVSETQYF.

In its sample, this clonotype was seen a few times. The rearrangement links TRBV7-6 to TRBJ2-2; a weak D match, TRBD2 (6 bases). Germline CDR1 and CDR2: SGHVS and FNYEAQ. The CDR3 has 14 amino acids. Between the trimmed V and J ends, which lost 4 bases and 5 bases, there was a span of 11 bases. CDR3 nucleotides: TGTGCCAGCAGCTATAGCGGACCGACCGGGGAGCTGTTTTTT. Protein product: CASSYSGPTGELFF. The full variable domain, rest sourced from reference TRBV7-6 and TRBJ2-2, is GAGVSQSPRYKVTKRGQDVALRCDPISGHVSLYWYRQALGQGPEFLTYFNYEAQQDKSGLPNDRFSAERPEGSISTLTIQRTEQRDSAMYRCASSYSGPTGELFFGEGSRLTVL.

This rearrangement joins TRBV5-8 to TRBJ2-3; D is undetermined. The germline gives CDR1 SGHTS, CDR2 YDEGEE. Trimming shortened V by 4 bases and J by 7 bases, and 16 bases separated the two germline ends. The CDR3 consists of 14 residues. The CDR3 reads CASSPEPPPYTQYF. In nucleotides, the CDR3 is TGTGCCAGCAGCCCGGAGCCTCCTCCATATACGCAGTATTTT.

The chain couples TRBV10-1 to TRBJ1-2; D gene uncertain. Germline lookup yields CDR1 WNHNN and CDR2 SYGVQD (reference sequence). The CDR3 totals 13 residues. V was trimmed by 4 bases and J by 1 base, leaving 7 bases between them. In DNA form, the CDR3 reads TGCGCCAGCAGTGCGGGAATTAACTATGGCTACACCTTC. This gives the protein CASSAGINYGYTF.

This clonotype was counted ten times or more. This chain links TRBV4-1 with TRBJ2-1; possible D gene TRBD2, 5 bases. Germline loops: CDR1 MGHRA, CDR2 YSYEKL. With 3 bases removed from V and 8 bases from J, the gap between germline ends came to 17 bases. There are 15 residues in the CDR3. The CDR3 reads CASSQPLGMADEQFF. CDR3 DNA: TGCGCCAGCAGCCAGCCCCTCGGGATGGCGGATGAGCAGTTCTTC.

This clonotype occurred a few times. CDR3 region: CASSHAGGPTDTQYF. In DNA form, the CDR3 reads TGCGCCAGCAGCCATGCGGGGGGACCCACAGATACGCAGTATTTT. The rearrangement links TRBV4-1 to TRBJ2-3; 8 nucleotides align to TRBD2. The CDR3 contains 15 residues. V was clipped by 3 bases and J by 2 bases; unmatched bases: 4. The germline V gene encodes CDR1 MGHRA and CDR2 YSYEKL.

This clonotype was detected only a few times. CDR3 sequence: CASSLLGGANQPQHF. In nucleotides, the CDR3 is TGTGCCAGCAGCTTACTAGGGGGCGCGAATCAGCCCCAGCATTTT. V gene TRBV7-2 combines with J gene TRBJ1-5; 7 bases agree with TRBD1. The CDR3 spans 15 residues. The J segment lost 4 bases and the V segment lost 2 bases, leaving 5 bases of the junction unmatched. The germline CDR1 and CDR2 sequences are SGHTA and FQGNSA.

This clonotype was picked up many times. The gene calls are TRBV20-1 and TRBJ2-5, with TRBD2 identical over 10 bases. The ends lost 6 bases at V and 5 bases at J; junction bases unmatched: 15. This CDR3 spans 16 amino acids. Germline assignment: CDR1 DFQATT and CDR2 SNEGSKA (reference sequence). For the CDR3, the DNA is TGCAGTGCCAACCCCCAACTAGCGGGGATCTGGGAGACCCAGTACTTC. This codes for CSANPQLAGIWETQYF.

This clonotype was detected many times. Written as DNA, the CDR3 is TGTGCCACCAGCAGAGATTGGACAGGGAGCACAGATACGCAGTATTTT. As protein: CATSRDWTGSTDTQYF. This chain links TRBV15 with TRBJ2-3; 8 bases are a match to TRBD1. CDR1 LNHNV and CDR2 YYDKDF come from the germline V gene (reference sequence). The ends lost 0 bases at V and 0 bases at J; junction bases unmatched: 2. The CDR3 runs to 16 residues.

This clonotype was counted ten times or more. The chain links TRBV7-6 to TRBJ2-3; no reliable D call. V dropped 5 bases and J dropped 0 bases, with 24 bases sitting between them. Germline assignment: CDR1 SGHVS and CDR2 FNYEAQ. CDR3 size: 19 residues. The CDR3, as DNA: TGTGCCAGCAGCGCTATCTTCCTCGGACGGGTAACTAGCACAGATACGCAGTATTTT. Translating gives CASSAIFLGRVTSTDTQYF.

This clonotype showed up just a few times. A much larger clone differs by one base, so this may be a read error. The gene calls are TRBV7-9 and TRBJ2-1; 7 bases line up with TRBD2. V trimming: 5 bases; J trimming: 8 bases; junction bases outside the gene matches: 12. Looked up from germline, CDR1 is SEHNR and CDR2 is FQNEAQ (reference sequence). The length of the CDR3 is 15 residues. CDR3 nucleotides: TGTGCCAGCAGCAAATCGGGAAAGGGAGGGGATGAGCAGTTCTTC. It encodes CASSKSGKGGDEQFF.

Ten or more counts support this clonotype. CDR3 amino acids: CASSWGRKETQYF. The DNA for the CDR3 is TGTGCCAGCAGTTGGGGGAGGAAAGAGACCCAGTACTTC. The V call is TRBV6-1, the J call TRBJ2-5; D might be TRBD2 (6 bases). The germline gives CDR1 MNHNS, CDR2 SASEGT. V was cut by 5 bases and J by 3 bases, with 10 bases left in between. The CDR3 is 13 amino acids.

This clonotype was seen a handful of times. One junction end does not reproduce the germline sequence, and a read error may be involved. V is TRBV7-8 and J is TRBJ1-5; possible D gene TRBD1, 5 bases. The CDR3 is 16 residues long. Germline loops: CDR1 SGHVS, CDR2 FQNEAQ. CDR3 nucleotides: TGTGCCAGCAGCTTCGGGGGAGGATTAGGCAATCAGCCCCAGAATTTT. This codes for CASSFGGGLGNQPQNF. The full variable domain, completed using reference TRBV7-8 and TRBJ1-5, is GAGVSQSPRYKVAKRGQDVALRCDPISGHVSLFWYQQALGQGPEFLTYFQNEAQLDKSGLPSDRFFAERPEGSVSTLKIQRTQQEDSAVYLCASSFGGGLGNQPQNFGDGTRLSIL.

The table lists this clonotype with many counts. This chain connects TRBV20-1 to TRBJ2-5, with D perhaps TRBD2 (5 bases). CDR3 size: 14 residues. Trimming stripped 0 bases from V and 10 bases from J, with 18 bases between. Germline lookup yields CDR1 DFQATT and CDR2 SNEGSKA (reference sequence). The DNA of the CDR3 is TGCAGTGCTAGAGATCTTAAACTCCATCGGGGCCAGTACTTC. It translates to CSARDLKLHRGQYF.

This clonotype has a count of ten or more. The chain joins TRBV20-1 to TRBJ2-7; D remains unclear. Trimming cost V 3 bases and J 2 bases, with 14 bases left between them. Germline CDR1 and CDR2: DFQATT and SNEGSKA (reference sequence). This CDR3 comprises 14 residues. CDR3 residues: CSASPILDTYEQYF. The CDR3 coding sequence is TGCAGTGCTAGCCCGATCCTAGACACCTACGAGCAGTACTTC.

This clonotype was seen at least ten times. The rearrangement uses TRBV4-2 and TRBJ2-4; 13 bases map to TRBD2. Germline trimming cut 0 bases from V and 0 bases from J; bases unmatched to any gene: 2. CDR1 and CDR2 from the germline V gene are LGHNA and YNFKEQ. CDR3 length: 18 residues. CDR3 DNA sequence: TGTGCCAGCAGCCAAGAACTAGCGGGGGGGATAGCCAAAAACATTCAGTACTTC. Amino acid sequence: CASSQELAGGIAKNIQYF.

This clonotype has a count of ten or more. The chain combines TRBV20-1 with TRBJ2-3, with 9 positions matching TRBD2. Trimming took 3 bases from V and 2 from J; bases not matched to a gene: 3. This CDR3 has 14 residues. Germline loops: CDR1 DFQATT, CDR2 SNEGSKA (reference sequence). This chain's CDR3 is CSARLAGTTDTQYF. CDR3 nucleotide sequence: TGCAGTGCTAGGCTAGCGGGAACCACAGATACGCAGTATTTT.